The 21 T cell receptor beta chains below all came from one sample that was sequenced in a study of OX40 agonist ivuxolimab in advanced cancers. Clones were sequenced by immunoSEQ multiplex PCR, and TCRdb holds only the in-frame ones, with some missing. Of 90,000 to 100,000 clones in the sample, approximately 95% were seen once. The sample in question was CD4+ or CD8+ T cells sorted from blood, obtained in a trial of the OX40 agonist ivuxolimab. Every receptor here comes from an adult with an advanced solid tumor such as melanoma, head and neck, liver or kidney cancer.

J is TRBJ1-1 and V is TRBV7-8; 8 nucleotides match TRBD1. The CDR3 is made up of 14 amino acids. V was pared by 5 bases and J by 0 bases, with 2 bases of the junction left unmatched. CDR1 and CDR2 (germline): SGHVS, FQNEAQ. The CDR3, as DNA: TGTGCCAGCAGCACAGGGGGATTGAACACTGAAGCTTTCTTT. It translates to CASSTGGLNTEAFF.

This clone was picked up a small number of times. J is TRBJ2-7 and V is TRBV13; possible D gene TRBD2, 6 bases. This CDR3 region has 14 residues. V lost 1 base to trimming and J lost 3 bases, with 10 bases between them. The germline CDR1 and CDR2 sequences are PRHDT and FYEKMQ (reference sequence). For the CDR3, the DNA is TGTGCCAGCAGCTTAGCGGGAGACAACTACGAGCAGTACTTC. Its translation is CASSLAGDNYEQYF.

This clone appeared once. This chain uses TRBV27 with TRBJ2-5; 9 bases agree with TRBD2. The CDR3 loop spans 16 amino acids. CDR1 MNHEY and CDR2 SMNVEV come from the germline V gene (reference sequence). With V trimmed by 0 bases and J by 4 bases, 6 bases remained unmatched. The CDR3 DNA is TGTGCCAGCAGTTTATCGATAGCGGGGGCGGGAGAGACCCAGTACTTC. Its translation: CASSLSIAGAGETQYF.

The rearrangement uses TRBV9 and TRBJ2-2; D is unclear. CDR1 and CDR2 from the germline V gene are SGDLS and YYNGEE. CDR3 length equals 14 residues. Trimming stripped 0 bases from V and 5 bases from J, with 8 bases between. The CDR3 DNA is TGTGCCAGCAGCGTAGGCCAGGCGACCGGGGAGCTGTTTTTT. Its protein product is CASSVGQATGELFF.

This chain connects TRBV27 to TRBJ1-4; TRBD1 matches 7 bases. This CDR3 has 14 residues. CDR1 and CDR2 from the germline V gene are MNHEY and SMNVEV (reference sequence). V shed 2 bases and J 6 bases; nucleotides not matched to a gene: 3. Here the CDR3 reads CASSLGGQYEKLFF. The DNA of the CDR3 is TGTGCCAGCAGTTTAGGGGGACAGTATGAAAAACTGTTTTTT.

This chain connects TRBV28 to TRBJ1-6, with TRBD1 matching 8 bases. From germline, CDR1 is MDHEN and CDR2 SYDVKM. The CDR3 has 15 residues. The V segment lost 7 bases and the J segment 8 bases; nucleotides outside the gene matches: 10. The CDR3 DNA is TGTGCCAGCACCTTGGGGGTACAGGGGGATTCACCCCTCCACTTT. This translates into CASTLGVQGDSPLHF. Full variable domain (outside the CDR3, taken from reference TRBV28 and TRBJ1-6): DVKVTQSSRYLVKRTGEKVFLECVQDMDHENMFWYRQDPGLGLRLIYFSYDVKMKEKGDIPEGYSVSREKKERFSLILESASTNQTSMYLCASTLGVQGDSPLHFGNGTRLTVT.

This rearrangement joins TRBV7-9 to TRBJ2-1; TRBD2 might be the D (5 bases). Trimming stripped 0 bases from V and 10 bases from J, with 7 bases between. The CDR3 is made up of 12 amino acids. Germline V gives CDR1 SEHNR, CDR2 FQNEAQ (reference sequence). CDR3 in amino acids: CASSLAWREQFF. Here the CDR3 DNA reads TGTGCCAGCAGCTTAGCTTGGAGGGAGCAGTTCTTC.

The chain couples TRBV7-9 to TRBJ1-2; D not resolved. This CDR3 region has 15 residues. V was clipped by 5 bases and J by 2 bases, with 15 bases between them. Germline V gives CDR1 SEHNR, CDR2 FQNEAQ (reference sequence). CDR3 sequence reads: CASSPSPDGNYGYTF. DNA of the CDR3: TGTGCCAGCAGCCCATCCCCTGACGGAAACTATGGCTACACCTTC.

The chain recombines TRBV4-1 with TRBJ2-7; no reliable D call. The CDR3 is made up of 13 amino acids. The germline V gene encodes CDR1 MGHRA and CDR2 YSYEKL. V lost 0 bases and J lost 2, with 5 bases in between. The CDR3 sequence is CASSQDVTYEQYF. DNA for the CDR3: TGCGCCAGCAGCCAAGATGTGACCTACGAGCAGTACTTC.

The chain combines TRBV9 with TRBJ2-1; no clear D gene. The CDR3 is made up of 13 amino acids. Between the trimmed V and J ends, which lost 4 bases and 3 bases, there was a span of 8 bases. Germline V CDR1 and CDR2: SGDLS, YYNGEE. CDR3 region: CASSSDGYNEQFF. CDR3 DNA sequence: TGTGCCAGCAGCTCGGACGGCTACAATGAGCAGTTCTTC.

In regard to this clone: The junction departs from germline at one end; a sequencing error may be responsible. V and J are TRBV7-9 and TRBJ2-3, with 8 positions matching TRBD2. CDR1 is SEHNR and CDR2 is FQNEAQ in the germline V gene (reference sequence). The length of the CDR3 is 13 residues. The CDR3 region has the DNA TGTGCCAGCAGCCCCGGGGGGGACTCGGGGCCCCATTTT. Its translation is CASSPGGDSGPHF.

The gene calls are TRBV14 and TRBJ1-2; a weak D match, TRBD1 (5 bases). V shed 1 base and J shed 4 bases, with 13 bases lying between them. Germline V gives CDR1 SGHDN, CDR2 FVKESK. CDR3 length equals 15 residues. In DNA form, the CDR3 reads TGTGCCAGCAGCCAAGGAATGGGGGGGGGCTATGGCTACACCTTC. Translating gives CASSQGMGGGYGYTF. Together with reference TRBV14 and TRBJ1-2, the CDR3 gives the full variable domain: EAGVTQFPSHSVIEKGQTVTLRCDPISGHDNLYWYRRVMGKEIKFLLHFVKESKQDESGMPNNRFLAERTGGTYSTLKVQPAELEDSGVYFCASSQGMGGGYGYTFGSGTRLTVV.

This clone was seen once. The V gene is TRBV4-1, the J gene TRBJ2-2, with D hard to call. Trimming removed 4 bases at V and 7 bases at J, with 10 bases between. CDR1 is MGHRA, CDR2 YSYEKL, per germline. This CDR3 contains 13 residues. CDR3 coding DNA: TGCGCCAGCAGCCTCGGCCCAGGCGGGGAGCTGTTTTTT. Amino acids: CASSLGPGGELFF.

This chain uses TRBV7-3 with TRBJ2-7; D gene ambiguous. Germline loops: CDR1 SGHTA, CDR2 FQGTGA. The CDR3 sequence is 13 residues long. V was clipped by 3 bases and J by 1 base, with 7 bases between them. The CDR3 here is CASSFFQSYEQYF. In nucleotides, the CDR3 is TGTGCCAGCAGCTTTTTTCAGTCCTACGAGCAGTACTTC.

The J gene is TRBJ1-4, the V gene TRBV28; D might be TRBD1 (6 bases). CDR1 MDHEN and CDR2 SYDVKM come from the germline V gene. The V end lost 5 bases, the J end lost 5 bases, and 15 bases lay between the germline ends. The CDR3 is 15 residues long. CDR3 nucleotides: TGTGCCAGCAGTCCAATGGACAGAGAGAATGAAAAACTGTTTTTT. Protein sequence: CASSPMDRENEKLFF.

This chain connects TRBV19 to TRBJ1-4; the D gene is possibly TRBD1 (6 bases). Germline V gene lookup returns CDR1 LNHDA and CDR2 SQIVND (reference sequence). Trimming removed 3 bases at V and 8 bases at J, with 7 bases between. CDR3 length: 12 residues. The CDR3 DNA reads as TGTGCCAGTAGTATCCAGGGGGAAAAACTGTTTTTT. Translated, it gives CASSIQGEKLFF.

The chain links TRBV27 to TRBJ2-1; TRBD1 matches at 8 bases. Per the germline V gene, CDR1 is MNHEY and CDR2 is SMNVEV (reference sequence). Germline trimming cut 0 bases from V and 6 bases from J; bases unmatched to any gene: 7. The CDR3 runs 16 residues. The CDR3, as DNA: TGTGCCAGCAGTTTATCAAGGACAGGGTTAAGCAATGAGCAGTTCTTC. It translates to CASSLSRTGLSNEQFF.

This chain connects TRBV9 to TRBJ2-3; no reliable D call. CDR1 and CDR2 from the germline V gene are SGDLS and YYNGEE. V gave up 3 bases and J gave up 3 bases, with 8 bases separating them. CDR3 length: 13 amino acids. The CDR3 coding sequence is TGTGCCAGCAGCGGAGGAACGACAGATACGCAGTATTTT. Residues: CASSGGTTDTQYF.

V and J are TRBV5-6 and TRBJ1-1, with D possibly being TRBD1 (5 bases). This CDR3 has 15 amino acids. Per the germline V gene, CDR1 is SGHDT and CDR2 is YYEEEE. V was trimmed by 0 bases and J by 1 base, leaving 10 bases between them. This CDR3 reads CASSLDPGQNTEAFF. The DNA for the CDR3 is TGTGCCAGCAGCTTGGACCCAGGACAGAACACTGAAGCTTTCTTT.

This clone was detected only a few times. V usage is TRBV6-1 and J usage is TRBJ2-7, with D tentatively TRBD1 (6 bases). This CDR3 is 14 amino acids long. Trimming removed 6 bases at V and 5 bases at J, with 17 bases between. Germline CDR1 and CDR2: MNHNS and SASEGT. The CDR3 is CASSGTGTIHEQYF. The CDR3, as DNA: TGTGCCAGCAGCGGAACCGGGACAATCCACGAGCAGTACTTC.

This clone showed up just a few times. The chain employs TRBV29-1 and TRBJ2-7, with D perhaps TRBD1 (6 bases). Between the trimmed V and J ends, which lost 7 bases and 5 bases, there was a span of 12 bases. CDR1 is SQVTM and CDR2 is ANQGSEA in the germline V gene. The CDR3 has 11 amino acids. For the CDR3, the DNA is TGCAGCGCCTACGAGGGGGACGAGCAGTACTTC. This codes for CSAYEGDEQYF.